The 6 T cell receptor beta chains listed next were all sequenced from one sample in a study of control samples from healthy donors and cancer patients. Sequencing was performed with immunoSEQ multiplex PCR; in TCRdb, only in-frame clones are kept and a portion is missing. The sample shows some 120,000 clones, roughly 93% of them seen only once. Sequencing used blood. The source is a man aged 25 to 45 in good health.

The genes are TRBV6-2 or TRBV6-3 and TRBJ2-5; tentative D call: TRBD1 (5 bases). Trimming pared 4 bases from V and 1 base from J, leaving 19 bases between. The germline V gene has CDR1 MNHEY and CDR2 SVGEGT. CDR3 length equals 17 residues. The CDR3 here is CASSSLPDRLLQETQYF. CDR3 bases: TGTGCCAGCAGTTCCCTCCCTGACAGACTCCTCCAAGAGACCCAGTACTTC.

CDR3 DNA sequence: TGTGCTAGTGCCTTGAAGCCCACTGAAGCTTTCTTT. Translation gives CASALKPTEAFF. This chain links TRBV12-5 with TRBJ1-1; unclear D gene. Germline CDR1 reads LGHNT; CDR2 reads FRNRAP. V was trimmed by 7 bases and J by 4 bases, leaving 10 bases between them. The CDR3 extends over 12 amino acids.

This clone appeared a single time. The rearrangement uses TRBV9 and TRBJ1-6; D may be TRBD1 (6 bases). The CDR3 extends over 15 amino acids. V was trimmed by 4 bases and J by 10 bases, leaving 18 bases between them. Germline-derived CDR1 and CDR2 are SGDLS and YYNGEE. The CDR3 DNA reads TGTGCCAGCAGCCCCAGAGGGAGGGGGGACTCACCCCTCCACTTT. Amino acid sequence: CASSPRGRGDSPLHF.

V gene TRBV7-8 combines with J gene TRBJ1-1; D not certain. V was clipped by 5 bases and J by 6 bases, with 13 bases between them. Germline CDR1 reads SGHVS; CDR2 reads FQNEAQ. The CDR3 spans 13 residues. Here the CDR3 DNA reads TGTGCCAGCAGCCACCCGGAAGGCCCTGAAGCTTTCTTT. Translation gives CASSHPEGPEAFF.

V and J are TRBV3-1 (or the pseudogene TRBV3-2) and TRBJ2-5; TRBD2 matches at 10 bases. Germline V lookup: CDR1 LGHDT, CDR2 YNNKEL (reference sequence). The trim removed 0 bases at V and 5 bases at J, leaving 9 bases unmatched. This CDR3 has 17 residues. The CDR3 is CASSQEAAGGPRETQYF. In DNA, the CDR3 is TGTGCCAGCAGCCAAGAGGCAGCGGGGGGGCCGAGGGAGACCCAGTACTTC.

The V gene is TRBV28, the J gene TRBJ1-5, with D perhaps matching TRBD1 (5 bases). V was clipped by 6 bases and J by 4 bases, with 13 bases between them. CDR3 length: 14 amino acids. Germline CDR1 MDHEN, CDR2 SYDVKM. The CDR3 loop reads CASSQGRDNQPQHF. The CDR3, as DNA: TGTGCCAGCAGCCAGGGTCGCGATAATCAGCCCCAGCATTTT.